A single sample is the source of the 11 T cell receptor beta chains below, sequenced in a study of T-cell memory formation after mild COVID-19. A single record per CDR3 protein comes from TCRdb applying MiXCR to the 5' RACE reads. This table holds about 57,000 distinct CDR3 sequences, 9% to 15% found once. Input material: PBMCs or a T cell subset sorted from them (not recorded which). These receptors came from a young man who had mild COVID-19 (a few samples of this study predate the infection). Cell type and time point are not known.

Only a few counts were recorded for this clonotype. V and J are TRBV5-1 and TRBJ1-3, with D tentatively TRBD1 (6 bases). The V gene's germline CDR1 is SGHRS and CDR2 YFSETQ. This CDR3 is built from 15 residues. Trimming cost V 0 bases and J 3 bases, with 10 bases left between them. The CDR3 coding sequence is TGCGCCAGCAGCTTGGGAGGGGGTCATGGAAACACCATATATTTT. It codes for CASSLGGGHGNTIYF. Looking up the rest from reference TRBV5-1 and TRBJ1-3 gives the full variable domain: KAGVTQTPRYLIKTRGQQVTLSCSPISGHRSVSWYQQTPGQGLQFLFEYFSETQRNKGNFPGRFSGRQFSNSRSEMNVSTLELGDSALYLCASSLGGGHGNTIYFGEGSWLTVV.

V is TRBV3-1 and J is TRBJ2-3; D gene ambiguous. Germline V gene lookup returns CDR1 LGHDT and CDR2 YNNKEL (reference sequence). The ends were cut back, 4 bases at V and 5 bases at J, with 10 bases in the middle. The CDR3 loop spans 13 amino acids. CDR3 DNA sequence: TGTGCCAGCAGCCTCCGATCGGGAGATACGCAGTATTTT. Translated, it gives CASSLRSGDTQYF.

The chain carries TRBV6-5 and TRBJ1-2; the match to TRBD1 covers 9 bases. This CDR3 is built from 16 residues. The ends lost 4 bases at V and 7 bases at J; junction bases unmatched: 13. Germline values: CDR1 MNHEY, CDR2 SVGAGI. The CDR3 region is CASSSPHRTGAVGYTF. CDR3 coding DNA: TGTGCCAGCAGTTCTCCACACCGGACAGGGGCTGTTGGCTACACCTTC.

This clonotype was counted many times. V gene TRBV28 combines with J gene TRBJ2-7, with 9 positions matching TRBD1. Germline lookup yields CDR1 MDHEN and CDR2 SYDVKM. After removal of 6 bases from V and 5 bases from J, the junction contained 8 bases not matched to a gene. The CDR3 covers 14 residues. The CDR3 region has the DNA TGTGCCAGCAGCGGAGGACAGGGGATTCACGAGCAGTACGTC. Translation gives CASSGGQGIHEQYV.

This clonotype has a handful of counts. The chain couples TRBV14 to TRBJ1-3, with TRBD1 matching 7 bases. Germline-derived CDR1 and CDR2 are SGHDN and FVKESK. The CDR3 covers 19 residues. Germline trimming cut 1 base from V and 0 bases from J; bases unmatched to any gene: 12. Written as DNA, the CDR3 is TGTGCCAGCAGCCAAGTAACGGCAGGGGGTTACCGCTCTGGAAACACCATATATTTT. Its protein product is CASSQVTAGGYRSGNTIYF.

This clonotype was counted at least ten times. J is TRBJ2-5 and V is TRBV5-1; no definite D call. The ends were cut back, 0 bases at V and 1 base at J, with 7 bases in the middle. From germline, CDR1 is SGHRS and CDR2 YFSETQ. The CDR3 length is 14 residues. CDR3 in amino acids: CASSLASSQETQYF. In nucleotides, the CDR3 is TGCGCCAGCAGCTTGGCTTCCAGCCAAGAGACCCAGTACTTC.

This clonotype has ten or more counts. The CDR3 here is CASSLAIQADTQYF. In DNA form, the CDR3 reads TGTGCCAGCAGCTTAGCCATCCAAGCAGATACGCAGTATTTT. This chain uses TRBV7-2 with TRBJ2-3; D not certain. CDR1 and CDR2 (germline): SGHTA, FQGNSA. V was cut by 0 bases and J by 4 bases, with 8 bases left in between. This CDR3 comprises 14 residues.

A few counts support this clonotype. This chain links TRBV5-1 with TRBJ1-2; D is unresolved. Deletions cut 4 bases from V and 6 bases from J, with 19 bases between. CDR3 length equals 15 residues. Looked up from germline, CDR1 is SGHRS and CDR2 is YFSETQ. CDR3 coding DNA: TGCGCCAGCAGCCTGGACGGGAGAAGGGAAAATGGCTACACCTTC. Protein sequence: CASSLDGRRENGYTF.

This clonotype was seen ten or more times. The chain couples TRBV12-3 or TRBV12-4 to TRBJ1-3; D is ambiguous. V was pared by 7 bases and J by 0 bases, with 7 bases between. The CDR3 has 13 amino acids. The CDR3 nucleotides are TGTGCCAGCACGGTGGACTCTGGAAACACCATATATTTT. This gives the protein CASTVDSGNTIYF.

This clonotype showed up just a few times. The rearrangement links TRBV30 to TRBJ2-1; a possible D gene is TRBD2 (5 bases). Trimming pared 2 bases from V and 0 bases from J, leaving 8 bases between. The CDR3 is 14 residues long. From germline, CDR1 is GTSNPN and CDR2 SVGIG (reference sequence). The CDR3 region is CAWSRGYSYNEQFF. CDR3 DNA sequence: TGTGCCTGGAGTCGGGGTTACTCCTACAATGAGCAGTTCTTC.

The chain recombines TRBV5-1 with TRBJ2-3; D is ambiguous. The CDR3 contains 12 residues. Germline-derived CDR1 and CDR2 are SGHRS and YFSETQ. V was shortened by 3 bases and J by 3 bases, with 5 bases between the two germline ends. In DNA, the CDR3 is TGCGCCAGCAGCTACGGAACAGATACGCAGTATTTT. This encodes CASSYGTDTQYF.